This TCR beta chain stems from a study of shared clonotypes between healthy human individuals. Study overall: Every donor yielded three CD4 naive, three CD4 memory, two CD8 naive and one CD8 memory plate.

This CDR3 is built from 18 residues. V lost 1 base and J lost 3; bases outside the gene matches: 15. The germline gives CDR1 SGHVS, CDR2 FNYEAQ. Study-wide results and limits: Shared across a few donors were roughly 4.8% of the naive CD4 clonotypes. Compared with memory subsets, naive subsets generally had larger estimated richness.

Comment on this clone: The antigen remains undetermined.

Terminally differentiated effector memory CD45RA+ cells were left out of the naive CD8 fraction, which was CD45RO-negative and positively selected for CCR7. Each donor was a Caucasian adult residing in Nashville, Tennessee. Here immunoSEQ multiplex PCR was the method, and the copy in TCRdb shows in-frame clones only, minus some. The data show about 2.1 million clones, with about 93% seen just once and around 1.7% held by the top ten. The sequencing sample was made of naive CD8+ T cells from PBMCs. This chain uses TRBV7-6 with TRBJ2-7, with 7 bases that match TRBD1. This receptor was taken from a man younger than 35 in good health. Some clones in this sample may be carry-over from other donors' samples. For the CDR3, the DNA is TGTGCCAGCAGCTTAGAGGTTGAGACAGGGATGTCCGACTACGAGCAGTACTTC. Encoded protein: CASSLEVETGMSDYEQYF.